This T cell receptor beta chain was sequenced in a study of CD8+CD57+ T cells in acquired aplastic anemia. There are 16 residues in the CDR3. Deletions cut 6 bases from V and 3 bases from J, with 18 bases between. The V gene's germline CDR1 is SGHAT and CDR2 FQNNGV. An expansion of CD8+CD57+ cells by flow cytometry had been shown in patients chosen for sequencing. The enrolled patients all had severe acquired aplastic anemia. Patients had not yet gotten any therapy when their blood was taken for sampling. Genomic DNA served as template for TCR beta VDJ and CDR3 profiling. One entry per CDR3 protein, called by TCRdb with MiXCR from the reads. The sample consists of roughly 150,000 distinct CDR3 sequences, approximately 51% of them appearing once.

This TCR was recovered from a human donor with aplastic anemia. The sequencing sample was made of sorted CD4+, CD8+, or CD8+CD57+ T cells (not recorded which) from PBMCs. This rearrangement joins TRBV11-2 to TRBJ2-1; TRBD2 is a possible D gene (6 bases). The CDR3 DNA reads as TGTGCCAGCAGTTTGGGTGATCTGGGACTCTACAATGAGCAGTTCTTC. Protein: CASSLGDLGLYNEQFF.